The rows below give T cell receptor beta chains drawn from one sample of a study of blood T cell repertoires in COVID-19. Repertoires were generated with immunoSEQ multiplex PCR, while TCRdb's copy carries only in-frame clones and drops some. The data contain approximately 46,000 clones, 75% to 90% of them seen just once; the ten biggest clones take up around 12%. The material sequenced was peripheral blood. These receptors all stem from a human donor in a cohort sampled during active COVID-19. Each CDR3 is given with its conserved first and last residue. A D gene is named only where the DNA matches it firmly. Clone sizes are given selectively: once, few, many, or a class where the clone is expanded.

TRBD2	TRBV5-6	TRBJ2-3	NA	CASSLALAGGLTSTDTQYF	TGTGCCAGCAGCTTGGCCCTAGCGGGGGGGCTTACTAGCACAGATACGCAGTATTTT
NA	TRBV6-1	TRBJ1-2	NA	CASSEGAEVEYTF	TGTGCCAGCAGTGAAGGCGCGGAAGTGGAATACACCTTC
TRBD1	TRBV18	TRBJ2-5	NA	CASSSRDSQETQYF	TGTGCCAGCTCATCCCGGGACAGCCAAGAGACCCAGTACTTC
NA	TRBV7-8	TRBJ1-4	NA	CASSDLGGELGGEKLFF	TGTGCCAGCAGCGACCTGGGGGGGGAGCTCGGTGGGGAGAAACTGTTTTTT
TRBD1	TRBV5-1	TRBJ2-1	NA	CASSLEDRVEQFF	TGCGCCAGCAGCTTGGAGGACAGGGTTGAGCAGTTCTTC
NA	TRBV7-2	TRBJ2-7	NA	CASSLARTPYEQYF	TGTGCCAGCAGCTTAGCCAGAACCCCCTACGAGCAGTACTTC
NA	TRBV14	TRBJ1-1	NA	CASSLQWNTEAFF	TGTGCCAGCAGCCTTCAGTGGAACACTGAAGCTTTCTTT
NA	TRBV7-2	TRBJ1-2	few	CASSPVGGSGGYTF	TGTGCCAGCAGCCCAGTCGGAGGTTCTGGGGGCTACACCTTC
TRBD2	TRBV19	TRBJ2-7	NA	CASTLSGGASDEQYF	TGTGCCAGTACCCTTAGCGGGGGGGCCTCCGATGAGCAGTACTTC
NA	TRBV12-3/TRBV12-4	TRBJ2-5	NA	CASSPRYPETQYF	TGTGCCAGCAGTCCCCGTTATCCCGAGACCCAGTACTTC